This T cell receptor (beta chain) was sequenced in a study of CD8 T cells in Susac syndrome. The V end was cut by 4 bases, the J end by 0 bases, with 7 bases between. The CDR3 loop spans 14 amino acids. The germline gives CDR1 MNHEY, CDR2 SMNVEV (reference sequence). Reverse transcription of 0.5 to 1 ug RNA was performed with random hexamers. TCRdb re-analysed the immunoSEQ multiplex PCR reads in MiXCR, keeping a single row per CDR3 protein. The profile shows over 150,000 distinct CDR3 sequences, roughly 96% of them singletons. The chain uses TRBV27 and TRBJ1-3; D call uncertain. Sequences were obtained from CD4+ T cells from PBMCs. The clonotype comes from a human donor with multiple sclerosis. The CDR3 region is CASSSRDSGNTIYF. DNA of the CDR3: TGTGCCAGCAGTTCCCGAGACTCTGGAAACACCATATATTTT.